A single T cell receptor beta chain is shown here with its context. TCRdb's table, derived via immunoSEQ multiplex PCR, lists solely in-frame clones and lacks some. The sample includes about 150,000 clones, about 85% seen only once; the top ten take 30% to 45%. This entry comes from a study of blood T cell repertoires in COVID-19. The origin of this receptor is a human donor in a cohort sampled during active COVID-19. Material for sequencing was peripheral blood.

CDR3 loop: CASSVTRTGTAFF. For the CDR3, the DNA is TGTGCCAGCAGCGTCACAAGGACAGGGACAGCTTTCTTT. V is TRBV7-2 and J is TRBJ1-1, with 8 bases identical to TRBD1. This CDR3 is built from 13 residues. Germline CDR1 reads SGHTA; CDR2 reads FQGNSA. The trim removed 5 bases at V and 10 bases at J, leaving 9 bases unmatched.